The 15 T cell receptor beta chains listed next were all sequenced from one sample in a study of T cell changes during pregnancy in multiple sclerosis. Assay used: immunoSEQ multiplex PCR; TCRdb lists only in-frame clones, some missing. The sample records around 53,000 clones, about 90% being singletons. Material: CD4+ T cells from peripheral blood mononuclear cells, obtained after pregnancy. Receptor source: a female donor with multiple sclerosis, enrolled in a pregnancy study.

The V and J genes are TRBV9 and TRBJ2-3, with D hard to call. This CDR3 comprises 16 residues. CDR1 is SGDLS and CDR2 is YYNGEE in the germline V gene. V lost 4 bases to trimming and J lost 0 bases, with 15 bases between them. In nucleotides, the CDR3 is TGTGCCAGCAGCCCCCGGTCTCAGGCTAGCACAGATACGCAGTATTTT. The encoded protein is CASSPRSQASTDTQYF.

The table lists this clone with a few counts. The rearrangement links TRBV6-4 to TRBJ2-3, with TRBD2 as a possible D gene (7 bases). Germline V gene data show CDR1 as MRHNA and CDR2 as SNTAGT. The CDR3 sequence is 15 residues long. V was cut by 2 bases and J by 0 bases, with 9 bases left in between. The CDR3 coding sequence is TGTGCCAGCAGTGACGGGGGGGCTAGCACAGATACGCAGTATTTT. This gives the protein CASSDGGASTDTQYF.

This clone occurred once. The rearrangement links TRBV10-3 to TRBJ1-2; no clear D. The V end was cut by 0 bases, the J end by 6 bases, with 8 bases between. The CDR3 runs 13 residues. CDR1 ENHRY and CDR2 SYGVKD come from the germline V gene. CDR3 in DNA: TGTGCCATCAGTGAGTCTATATCCGATGGCTACACCTTC. Amino acid sequence: CAISESISDGYTF.

For the CDR3, the DNA is TGTGCTAGTGGTTTGGAAACCGGGACAGGGGGCACAGATACGCAGTATTTT. Its protein product is CASGLETGTGGTDTQYF. This chain joins TRBV12-5 and TRBJ2-3; 10 bases line up with TRBD1. Germline values: CDR1 LGHNT, CDR2 FRNRAP. Unmatched junction bases numbered 5, after V lost 1 base and J lost 1 base. The CDR3 runs 17 residues.

This clone was recorded once. This chain uses TRBV14 with TRBJ1-2, with D tentatively TRBD1 (6 bases). V gave up 1 base and J gave up 4 bases, with 13 bases separating them. The CDR3 has 15 amino acids. In germline, CDR1 is SGHDN, CDR2 FVKESK. This chain's CDR3 is CASSQVDSIVYGYTF. The CDR3 DNA sequence: TGTGCCAGCAGCCAAGTGGACAGTATCGTCTATGGCTACACCTTC.

This rearrangement joins TRBV6-5 to TRBJ1-2; D is unresolved. The CDR3 loop spans 14 amino acids. The V gene lost 8 bases and the J gene lost 2 bases, with 15 bases spanning the gap. Germline V gene sequence: CDR1 MNHEY, CDR2 SVGAGI. CDR3: CASLPGGRNYGYTF. In DNA, the CDR3 is TGTGCCAGCTTACCTGGAGGACGGAACTATGGCTACACCTTC.

The chain links TRBV2 to TRBJ1-5, with 7 bases aligning to TRBD1. Per germline, CDR1 SNHLY and CDR2 FYNNEI. The CDR3 length is 14 residues. J was trimmed by 4 bases and V by 4 bases; bases with no gene match: 4. CDR3 in amino acids: CASSAWDRNQPQHF. The CDR3 coding sequence is TGTGCCAGCAGTGCCTGGGACAGAAATCAGCCCCAGCATTTT.

The chain uses TRBV7-9 and TRBJ2-7, with D possibly matching TRBD2 (7 bases). Trimming removed 0 bases at V and 4 bases at J, with 10 bases between. The CDR3 contains 14 residues. Germline values: CDR1 SEHNR, CDR2 FQNEAQ (reference sequence). CDR3 sequence: CASSLAGGTYEQYF. The DNA for the CDR3 is TGTGCCAGCAGCTTAGCGGGGGGGACATACGAGCAGTACTTC.

This clone showed up just a few times. The chain couples TRBV7-6 to TRBJ1-1, with 11 bases aligning to TRBD1. The CDR3 covers 14 residues. The germline V gene has CDR1 SGHVS and CDR2 FNYEAQ. V was pared by 5 bases and J by 4 bases, with 3 bases of the junction left unmatched. DNA for the CDR3: TGTGCCAGCAGCCACGGACAGGGGGCCACTGAAGCTTTCTTT. Translation gives CASSHGQGATEAFF.

This chain connects TRBV14 to TRBJ1-5; 8 bases align to TRBD1. Germline lookup yields CDR1 SGHDN and CDR2 FVKESK. V dropped 4 bases and J dropped 4; count of bases not matched to a gene: 6. The CDR3 is made up of 15 amino acids. The DNA of the CDR3 is TGTGCCAGCAGCCCTGGGACAGGTTTTAATCAGCCCCAGCATTTT. Amino acid sequence: CASSPGTGFNQPQHF.

The V call is TRBV10-3, the J call TRBJ2-2; TRBD2 aligns across 7 bases. Germline V gives CDR1 ENHRY, CDR2 SYGVKD. There are 16 residues in the CDR3. Trimming removed 3 bases from V and 1 base from J; junction bases left unmatched: 5. In DNA, the CDR3 is TGTGCCATCAGTGAATTGATAGCGGGGAACACCGGGGAGCTGTTTTTT. Protein product: CAISELIAGNTGELFF.

The chain has TRBV5-1 and TRBJ2-2, with 9 positions matching TRBD1. Trimming removed 5 bases from V and 3 bases from J; junction bases left unmatched: 5. Germline CDR1 reads SGHRS; CDR2 reads YFSETQ. The CDR3 spans 15 residues. The CDR3 coding sequence is TGCGCCAGCAGTCGGACAGGGGCGGACACCGGGGAGCTGTTTTTT. Residues: CASSRTGADTGELFF.

The rearrangement joins TRBV19 to TRBJ2-5; possibly TRBD2 for D (5 bases). CDR1 and CDR2 (germline): LNHDA, SQIVND (reference sequence). There are 14 residues in the CDR3. With 3 bases removed from V and 1 base from J, the gap between germline ends came to 9 bases. The CDR3 here is CASSMLLAQETQYF. CDR3 coding DNA: TGTGCCAGTAGTATGCTCCTAGCCCAAGAGACCCAGTACTTC.

The chain employs TRBV6-1 and TRBJ2-5; possibly TRBD1 for D (6 bases). Between the trimmed V and J ends, which lost 6 bases and 4 bases, there was a span of 12 bases. This CDR3 is built from 13 residues. The germline V gene encodes CDR1 MNHNS and CDR2 SASEGT. The CDR3 region is CASSGGGRETQYF. In DNA, the CDR3 is TGTGCCAGCAGCGGTGGGGGCCGAGAGACCCAGTACTTC.

The chain employs TRBV5-1 and TRBJ1-4, with 7 bases fitting TRBD1. Per the germline V gene, CDR1 is SGHRS and CDR2 is YFSETQ. The CDR3 length is 14 residues. Trimming removed 3 bases from V and 7 bases from J; junction bases left unmatched: 6. As DNA, the CDR3 is TGCGCCAGCAGCTCCGGACAGGTTGGTGAAAAACTGTTTTTT. Residues: CASSSGQVGEKLFF.